This TCR beta chain was retrieved from a study of blood T cells in healthy people across ages. Through a sample-barcoded 5' primer and a J-beta primer mix, a second PCR was run for roughly 6 to 11 cycles. Using its own MiXCR run on the 5' RACE reads, TCRdb lists one record per CDR3 protein. The table shows around 1,500,000 distinct CDR3 sequences, with about 40% occurring only once. With regard to this clonotype: Antigen unknown.

Study-wide points: Naive T cell percentage showed a strong correlation with TCR beta diversity. Age brought a roughly linear fall in TCR beta diversity measured per million T cells. Unsorted PBMC input precluded a conclusive naive versus antigen-experienced comparison.

Material for sequencing was blood. The source of this sequence is a woman younger than 35 in good health.

The CDR3 loop is CASSRMAGGWDEQYF. The CDR3 bases are TGTGCCAGCAGTCGTATGGCGGGAGGATGGGATGAGCAGTACTTC. The chain couples TRBV6-5 to TRBJ2-5; 8 positions match TRBD2. V lost 5 bases and J lost 11; bases outside the gene matches: 16. There are 15 residues in the CDR3. The germline V gene encodes CDR1 MNHEY and CDR2 SVGAGI.